Listed below are T cell receptor beta chains from one sample, sequenced in a study of OX40 agonist ivuxolimab in advanced cancers. Sequenced by immunoSEQ multiplex PCR; TCRdb stores in-frame clones only, minus some. The repertoire includes around 80,000 clones, roughly four fifths of them detected once, and 6% to 8.5% sits in the top ten. The sequenced sample was CD4+ or CD8+ T cells sorted from blood, obtained in a trial of the OX40 agonist ivuxolimab. These receptors were obtained from an adult with an advanced solid tumor such as melanoma, head and neck, liver or kidney cancer. CDR3s include the opening cysteine and the closing phenylalanine or tryptophan. Each record gives: CDR3 length, V gene, J gene, D gene, clone size, CDR3 protein, CDR3 DNA. A D gene is named only where the DNA matches it firmly. Clone size is shown for a subset of rows, as once, few, many or a class of expanded clone.

length: 13; V: TRBV15; J: TRBJ2-3; D: TRBD2; size: .; CDR3: CATGRGGADTQYF; DNA: TGTGCCACCGGGCGGGGGGGCGCAGATACGCAGTATTTT
length: 14; V: TRBV6-6; J: TRBJ1-1; D: .; size: .; CDR3: CASSYSPGITEAFF; DNA: TGTGCCAGCAGTTACTCCCCAGGGATCACTGAAGCTTTCTTT
length: 14; V: TRBV7-3; J: TRBJ2-7; D: TRBD2; size: .; CDR3: CASSLVTSGNQQYF; DNA: TGTGCCAGCAGCTTGGTGACTAGCGGGAACCAGCAGTACTTC
length: 13; V: TRBV18; J: TRBJ1-1; D: .; size: once; CDR3: CASSPAGLTEAFF; DNA: TGTGCCAGCTCACCAGCAGGCCTCACTGAAGCTTTCTTT
length: 14; V: TRBV28; J: TRBJ2-1; D: TRBD2; size: .; CDR3: CASSLGTIKDEQFF; DNA: TGTGCCAGCAGCTTAGGGACTATCAAAGATGAGCAGTTCTTC
length: 15; V: TRBV4-3; J: TRBJ2-7; D: TRBD1; size: .; CDR3: CASSRQGQSSYEQYF; DNA: TGCGCCAGCAGCCGACAGGGCCAAAGCTCCTACGAGCAGTACTTC
length: 15; V: TRBV21-1; J: TRBJ2-5; D: .; size: .; CDR3: CASSKREGIQETQYF; DNA: TGTGCCAGCAGCAAACGTGAGGGGATCCAAGAGACCCAGTACTTC
length: 14; V: TRBV4-3; J: TRBJ1-2; D: TRBD1; size: .; CDR3: CASSNGQANYGYTF; DNA: TGCGCCAGCAGCAACGGACAGGCTAACTATGGCTACACCTTC
length: 13; V: TRBV7-9; J: TRBJ1-1; D: .; size: .; CDR3: CASSLAGNTEAFF; DNA: TGTGCCAGCAGCTTGGCCGGAAACACTGAAGCTTTCTTT
length: 14; V: TRBV2; J: TRBJ2-3; D: .; size: once; CDR3: CASRKGLGTDTQYF; DNA: TGTGCCAGCAGGAAGGGATTAGGCACAGATACGCAGTATTTT
length: 15; V: TRBV4-1; J: TRBJ1-5; D: .; size: .; CDR3: CASSQERSPYQPQHF; DNA: TGCGCCAGCAGCCAAGAGAGATCCCCCTATCAGCCCCAGCATTTT
length: 15; V: TRBV4-1; J: TRBJ2-5; D: TRBD2; size: .; CDR3: CASSQGASGTETQYF; DNA: TGCGCCAGCAGCCAAGGGGCTAGCGGGACGGAGACCCAGTACTTC
length: 16; V: TRBV27; J: TRBJ1-5; D: .; size: .; CDR3: CASSPSAGNSNQPQHF; DNA: TGTGCCAGCAGTCCATCAGCGGGGAATAGCAATCAGCCCCAGCATTTT
length: 18; V: TRBV2; J: TRBJ2-6; D: .; size: .; CDR3: CASSNGWHDVSGANVLTF; DNA: TGTGCCAGCAGTAACGGATGGCACGATGTCTCTGGGGCCAACGTCCTGACTTTC
length: 13; V: TRBV6-5; J: TRBJ2-1; D: .; size: .; CDR3: CASSYSSTREQFF; DNA: TGTGCCAGCAGTTACTCTTCGACGCGGGAGCAGTTCTTC
length: 13; V: TRBV7-9; J: TRBJ2-1; D: .; size: .; CDR3: CASATINYNEQFF; DNA: TGTGCCAGTGCAACTATAAATTACAATGAGCAGTTCTTC
length: 17; V: TRBV27; J: TRBJ2-4; D: TRBD2; size: .; CDR3: CASSLSPGGPAKNIQYF; DNA: TGTGCCAGCAGTTTATCTCCGGGGGGGCCGGCCAAAAACATTCAGTACTTC
length: 14; V: TRBV18; J: TRBJ1-5; D: .; size: .; CDR3: CASSPLESNQPQHF; DNA: TGTGCCAGCTCCCCCTTAGAGAGCAATCAGCCCCAGCATTTT
length: 18; V: TRBV27; J: TRBJ1-2; D: TRBD1; size: .; CDR3: CASSLSGQGARGNYGYTF; DNA: TGTGCCAGCAGTTTATCGGGACAGGGGGCGCGGGGTAACTATGGCTACACCTTC
length: 13; V: TRBV9; J: TRBJ2-3; D: TRBD2; size: .; CDR3: CASSGTSVDTQYF; DNA: TGTGCCAGCAGCGGAACTAGCGTGGATACGCAGTATTTT
length: 12; V: TRBV6-1; J: TRBJ2-5; D: .; size: .; CDR3: CASRRTRETQYF; DNA: TGTGCCAGCAGAAGGACGCGGGAGACCCAGTACTTC
length: 14; V: TRBV19; J: TRBJ2-3; D: .; size: .; CDR3: CASSIGASTDTQYF; DNA: TGTGCCAGTAGTATAGGGGCGAGCACAGATACGCAGTATTTT
length: 13; V: TRBV6-6; J: TRBJ2-3; D: .; size: .; CDR3: CASRQTPADTQYF; DNA: TGTGCCAGCAGGCAGACCCCTGCAGATACGCAGTATTTT
length: 15; V: TRBV10-1; J: TRBJ2-1; D: .; size: once; CDR3: CASSEGAGVYNEQFF; DNA: TGCGCCAGCAGTGAAGGGGCAGGGGTGTACAATGAGCAGTTCTTC
length: 15; V: TRBV19; J: TRBJ2-2; D: .; size: once; CDR3: CASSIIGGATGELFF; DNA: TGTGCCAGTAGTATTATTGGGGGCGCAACCGGGGAGCTGTTTTTT
length: 15; V: TRBV5-1; J: TRBJ2-5; D: TRBD2; size: few; CDR3: CASSLGTSGKETQYF; DNA: TGCGCCAGCAGCTTGGGGACTAGCGGAAAAGAGACCCAGTACTTC
length: 13; V: TRBV4-3; J: TRBJ2-7; D: .; size: .; CDR3: CASSQDTGREQYF; DNA: TGCGCCAGCAGCCAAGACACTGGCCGAGAGCAGTACTTC
length: 16; V: TRBV6-5; J: TRBJ1-2; D: TRBD1; size: .; CDR3: CASSYSPGQGGDGYTF; DNA: TGTGCCAGCAGTTACTCACCGGGACAGGGCGGCGATGGCTACACCTTC
length: 14; V: TRBV27; J: TRBJ1-2; D: .; size: .; CDR3: CASRADRGDYGYTF; DNA: TGTGCCAGCAGGGCGGACAGAGGGGACTATGGCTACACCTTC
length: 18; V: TRBV5-1; J: TRBJ1-6; D: TRBD1; size: .; CDR3: CASSLDRGLSSYNSPLHF; DNA: TGCGCCAGCAGCTTGGACAGGGGGCTGAGCTCCTATAATTCACCCCTCCACTTT
length: 17; V: TRBV15; J: TRBJ1-5; D: TRBD1; size: .; CDR3: CATSRDRAGGSMEPQHF; DNA: TGTGCCACCAGCAGAGATCGGGCAGGGGGCTCGATGGAGCCCCAGCATTTT
length: 19; V: TRBV4-2; J: TRBJ2-3; D: TRBD2; size: .; CDR3: CASSQPGLAGLGHTDTQYF; DNA: TGTGCCAGCAGCCAACCGGGACTAGCTGGGTTGGGGCACACAGATACGCAGTATTTT
length: 12; V: TRBV7-9; J: TRBJ1-6; D: .; size: .; CDR3: CASSPGPQPLHF; DNA: TGTGCCAGCAGCCCGGGACCGCAACCCCTCCACTTT
length: 15; V: TRBV9; J: TRBJ2-3; D: .; size: .; CDR3: CASSGNSGYTDTQYF; DNA: TGTGCCAGCAGCGGAAATAGCGGCTACACAGATACGCAGTATTTT
length: 13; V: TRBV28; J: TRBJ1-4; D: .; size: .; CDR3: CASSGGENEKLFF; DNA: TGTGCCAGCAGTGGGGGAGAGAATGAAAAACTGTTTTTT
length: 14; V: TRBV9; J: TRBJ2-7; D: .; size: few; CDR3: CASSATDYSYEQYF; DNA: TGTGCCAGCAGCGCCACAGACTACTCCTACGAGCAGTACTTC
length: 15; V: TRBV27; J: TRBJ2-7; D: TRBD1; size: once; CDR3: CASSYDRGFEYEQYF; DNA: TGTGCCAGCAGTTATGACAGGGGATTTGAGTACGAGCAGTACTTC
length: 16; V: TRBV7-9; J: TRBJ1-6; D: .; size: .; CDR3: CASSPFDRLNNSPLHF; DNA: TGTGCCAGCAGCCCCTTCGACAGGCTAAATAATTCACCCCTCCACTTT
length: 15; V: TRBV6-6; J: TRBJ2-2; D: .; size: .; CDR3: CASSYTAGITGELFF; DNA: TGTGCCAGCAGTTACACCGCAGGGATCACCGGGGAGCTGTTTTTT
length: 15; V: TRBV5-6; J: TRBJ1-2; D: TRBD1; size: .; CDR3: CASSSDRGPDYGYTF; DNA: TGTGCCAGCAGCTCCGACAGGGGGCCGGACTATGGCTACACCTTC
length: 15; V: TRBV6-6; J: TRBJ1-1; D: TRBD1; size: .; CDR3: CASSQGQDGNTEAFF; DNA: TGTGCCAGCAGTCAGGGACAGGACGGGAACACTGAAGCTTTCTTT
length: 14; V: TRBV30; J: TRBJ2-1; D: .; size: .; CDR3: CAWSGGRGGNEQFF; DNA: TGTGCCTGGAGTGGGGGGAGAGGCGGGAATGAGCAGTTCTTC